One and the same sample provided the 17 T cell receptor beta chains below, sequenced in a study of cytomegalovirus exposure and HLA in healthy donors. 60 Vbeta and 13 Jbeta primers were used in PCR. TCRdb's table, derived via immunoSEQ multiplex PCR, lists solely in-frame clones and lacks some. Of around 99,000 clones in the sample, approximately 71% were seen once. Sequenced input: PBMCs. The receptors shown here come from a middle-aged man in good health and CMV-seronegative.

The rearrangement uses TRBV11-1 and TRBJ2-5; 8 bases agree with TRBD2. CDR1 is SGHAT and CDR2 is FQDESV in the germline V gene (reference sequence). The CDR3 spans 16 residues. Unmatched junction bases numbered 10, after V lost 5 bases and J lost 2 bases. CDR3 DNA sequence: TGTGCCAGCAGCGGTCGACGCGGGGGGCTTCAAGAGACCCAGTACTTC. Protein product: CASSGRRGGLQETQYF.

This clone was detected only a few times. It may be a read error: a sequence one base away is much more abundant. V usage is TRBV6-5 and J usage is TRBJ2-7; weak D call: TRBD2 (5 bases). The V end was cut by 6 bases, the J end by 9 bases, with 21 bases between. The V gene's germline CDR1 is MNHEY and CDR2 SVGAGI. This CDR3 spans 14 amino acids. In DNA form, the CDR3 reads TGTGCCAGCAGCCTCGCTCAAATCGGAGGAGGGCAGTACTTC. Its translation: CASSLAQIGGGQYF.

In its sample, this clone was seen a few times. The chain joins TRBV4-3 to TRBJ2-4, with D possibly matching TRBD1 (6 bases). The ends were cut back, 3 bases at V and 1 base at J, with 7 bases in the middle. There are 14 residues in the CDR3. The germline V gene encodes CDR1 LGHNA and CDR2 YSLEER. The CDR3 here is CASSHGQAKNIQYF. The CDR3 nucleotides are TGCGCCAGCAGCCATGGACAGGCCAAAAACATTCAGTACTTC.

CDR3 DNA sequence: TGCGCCAGCAGCAAAACAGGGGGCGGCCACGAGCAGTACTTC. Protein: CASSKTGGGHEQYF. The chain is built from TRBV5-1 and TRBJ2-7, with 9 bases that match TRBD1. This CDR3 region has 14 residues. V shed 4 bases, J shed 5 bases, and the junction held 7 bases outside the gene matches. CDR1 is SGHRS, CDR2 YFSETQ, per germline.

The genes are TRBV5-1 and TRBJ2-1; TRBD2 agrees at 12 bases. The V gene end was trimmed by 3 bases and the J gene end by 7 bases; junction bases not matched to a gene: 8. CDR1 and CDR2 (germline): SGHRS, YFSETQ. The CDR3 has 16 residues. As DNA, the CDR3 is TGCGCCAGCAGCTACACTAGCGGGGGGAGGGGGAATGAGCAGTTCTTC. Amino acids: CASSYTSGGRGNEQFF.

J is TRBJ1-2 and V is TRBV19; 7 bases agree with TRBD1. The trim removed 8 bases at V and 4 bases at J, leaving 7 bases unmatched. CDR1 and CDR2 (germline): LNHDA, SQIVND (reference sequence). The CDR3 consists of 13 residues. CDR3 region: CASGDSTGYGYTF. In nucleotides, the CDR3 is TGTGCCAGTGGGGACAGTACGGGCTATGGCTACACCTTC.

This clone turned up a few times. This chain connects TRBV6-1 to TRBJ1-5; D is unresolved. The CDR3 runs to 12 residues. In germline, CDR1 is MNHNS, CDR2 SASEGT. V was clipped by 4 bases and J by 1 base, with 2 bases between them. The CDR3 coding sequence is TGTGCCAGCAGTGTAAGCAATCAGCCCCAGCATTTT. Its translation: CASSVSNQPQHF.

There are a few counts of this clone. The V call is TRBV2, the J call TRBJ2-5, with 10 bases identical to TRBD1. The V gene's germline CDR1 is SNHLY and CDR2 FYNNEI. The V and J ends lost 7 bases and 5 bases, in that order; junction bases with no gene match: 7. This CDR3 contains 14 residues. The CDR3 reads CASNRDRGSETQYF. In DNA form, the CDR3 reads TGTGCCAGCAACCGGGACAGGGGATCGGAGACCCAGTACTTC.

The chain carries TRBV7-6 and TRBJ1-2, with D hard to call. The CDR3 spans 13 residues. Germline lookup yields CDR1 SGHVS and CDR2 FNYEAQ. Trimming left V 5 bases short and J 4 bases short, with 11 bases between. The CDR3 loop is CASSPGGTYGYTF. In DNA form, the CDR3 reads TGTGCCAGCAGCCCCGGCGGAACCTATGGCTACACCTTC.

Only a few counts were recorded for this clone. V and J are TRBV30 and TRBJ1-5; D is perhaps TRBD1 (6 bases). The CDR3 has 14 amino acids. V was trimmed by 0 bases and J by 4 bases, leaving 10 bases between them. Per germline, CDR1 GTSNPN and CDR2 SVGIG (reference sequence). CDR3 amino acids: CAWSVGGGNQPQHF. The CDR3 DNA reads TGTGCCTGGAGTGTGGGAGGGGGTAATCAGCCCCAGCATTTT. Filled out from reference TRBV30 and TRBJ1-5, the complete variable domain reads SQTIHQWPATLVQPVGSPLSLECTVEGTSNPNLYWYRQAAGRGLQLLFYSVGIGQISSEVPQNLSASRPQDRQFILSSKKLLLSDSGFYLCAWSVGGGNQPQHFGDGTRLSIL.

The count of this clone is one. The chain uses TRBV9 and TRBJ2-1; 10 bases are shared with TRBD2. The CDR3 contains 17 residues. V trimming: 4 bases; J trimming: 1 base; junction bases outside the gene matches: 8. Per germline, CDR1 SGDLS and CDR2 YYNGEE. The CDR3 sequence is CASSPTLAGGSYNEQFF. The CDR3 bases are TGTGCCAGCAGCCCCACTTTAGCGGGGGGATCCTACAATGAGCAGTTCTTC.

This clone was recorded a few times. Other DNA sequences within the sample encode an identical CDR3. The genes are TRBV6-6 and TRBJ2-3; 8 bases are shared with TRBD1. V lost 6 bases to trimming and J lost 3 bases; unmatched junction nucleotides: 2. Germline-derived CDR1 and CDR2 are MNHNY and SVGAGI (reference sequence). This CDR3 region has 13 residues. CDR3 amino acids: CASRDRVTDTQYF. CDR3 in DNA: TGTGCCAGCAGGGACAGGGTAACAGATACGCAGTATTTT.

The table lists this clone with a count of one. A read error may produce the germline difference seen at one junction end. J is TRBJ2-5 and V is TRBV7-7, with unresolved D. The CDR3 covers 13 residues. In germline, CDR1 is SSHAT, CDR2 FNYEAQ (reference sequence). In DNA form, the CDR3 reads TGTGCTAGCAGCTTAAGCCCCAGGGAGACCCAGTACTTC. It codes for CASSLSPRETQYF.

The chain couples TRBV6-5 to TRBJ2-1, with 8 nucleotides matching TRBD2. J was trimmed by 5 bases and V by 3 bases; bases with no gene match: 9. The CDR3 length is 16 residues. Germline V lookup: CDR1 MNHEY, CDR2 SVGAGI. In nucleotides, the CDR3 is TGTGCCAGCAGTTATTGGGGAGCGGGGGAAGACAATGAGCAGTTCTTC. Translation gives CASSYWGAGEDNEQFF.

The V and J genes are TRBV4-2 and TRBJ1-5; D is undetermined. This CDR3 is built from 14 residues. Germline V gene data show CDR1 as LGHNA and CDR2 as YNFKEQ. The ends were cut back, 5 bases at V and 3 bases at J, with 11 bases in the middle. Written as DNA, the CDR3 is TGTGCCAGCAGCTATGGAGGGCCCAATCAGCCCCAGCATTTT. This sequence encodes CASSYGGPNQPQHF.

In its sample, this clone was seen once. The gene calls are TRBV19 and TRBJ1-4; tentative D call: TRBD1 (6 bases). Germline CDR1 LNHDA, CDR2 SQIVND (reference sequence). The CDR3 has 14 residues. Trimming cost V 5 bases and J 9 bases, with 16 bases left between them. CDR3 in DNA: TGTGCCAGTAGTCAGGGGCCCCTAATGAAAAAACTGTTTTTT. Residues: CASSQGPLMKKLFF.

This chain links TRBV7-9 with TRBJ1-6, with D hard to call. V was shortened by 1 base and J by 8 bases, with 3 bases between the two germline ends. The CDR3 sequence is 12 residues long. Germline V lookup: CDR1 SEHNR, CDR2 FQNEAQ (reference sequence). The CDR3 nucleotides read TGTGCCAGCAGCTTAGACTATTCACCCCTCCACTTT. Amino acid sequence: CASSLDYSPLHF.